The clone carrying this T cell receptor beta chain was counted a few times. TCRdb called the RT-PCR reads again in MiXCR, with one record for every CDR3 protein. The sample carries 650,000 to 700,000 distinct CDR3 sequences, about 15% recorded once. CDR1 and CDR2 from the germline V gene are MGHDK and SYGVNS. This CDR3 region has 14 residues. The J segment lost 7 bases and the V segment lost 6 bases, leaving 8 bases of the junction unmatched. The record originates from a study of response to subunit inactivated influenza vaccine. The origin of this receptor is a man aged 50 to 59 who received an inactivated influenza vaccine. The chain has TRBV25-1 and TRBJ2-2; TRBD1 matches at 7 bases. Specimen: PBMCs from blood, collected roughly 12 days after vaccination. The CDR3 DNA reads as TGTGCCAGCAGCCCGGGACAGAGATTCGGGGAGCTGTTTTTT. Residues: CASSPGQRFGELFF.